This T cell receptor (beta chain) was documented in a study of memory CD4+ T cells and cytomegalovirus serostatus. V gave up 3 bases and J gave up 4 bases; unmatched junction bases: 8. Germline V gene lookup returns CDR1 SGDLS and CDR2 YYNGEE. The length of the CDR3 is 15 residues. Libraries were prepared by immunoSEQ multiplex PCR; TCRdb keeps only in-frame clonotypes and omits some of them. The sample carries 50,000 or so clones, around 80% recorded once. The sort gate was single viable CD3+CD4+CD8-CD45RO+ cells for memory CD4+ T cells. In this sample, this clone turned up once. Sample: memory CD4+ T cells from blood. This sequence joins TRBV9 and TRBJ1-2; 8 positions match TRBD1. The receptor was isolated from an adult in good health and CMV-seronegative. This chain's CDR3 is CASSAKTGVGYGYTF. CDR3 bases: TGTGCCAGCAGCGCCAAGACAGGGGTGGGCTATGGCTACACCTTC.